This TCR beta chain was documented in a study of human T cells and chemical hapten exposure. General study points: TCRs at high frequency, those above 1 in 1000, did not change with DPC sensitization.

Total RNA was isolated from whole blood that had not been fractionated. Under the authors' procedure: Per sample, the median was around 96,000 TCRs, with values from roughly 23,000 to 640,000. TCRdb reprocessed the 5' RACE reads with MiXCR, giving one entry per CDR3 protein. The V and J calls and clone size come from TCRdb's table, not from the authors' own analysis. This table has tens of thousands of distinct CDR3 sequences, roughly 7.7% appearing once. This CDR3 has 14 amino acids. V lost 2 bases, J lost 4 bases, and 5 bases stayed unmatched. CDR1 is SGHNT, CDR2 YENEEA, per germline. Points on this clonotype: Its antigen is not known.

J is TRBJ2-7 and V is TRBV11-3; 7 bases are a match to TRBD1. This TCR derives from a male donor in good health. CDR3 DNA: TGTGCCAGCAGCTTACGAGGGGGCGGGTACGAGCAGTACTTC. The encoded protein is CASSLRGGGYEQYF.